This T cell receptor (beta chain) was recovered during a study of graft-versus-host responses after intestinal transplantation. The wider study: Multivisceral, liver-intestinal, or isolated intestinal transplants were performed in recipients. General study results and limits: Recipient marrow contained GvH clones, some of which appeared first in ileum or blood. Allograft clonal ratios (graft-versus-host to host-versus-graft) were high in patients who had graft-donor T cell macrochimerism. The highest levels of circulating GvH clones went along with early declines in HvG clones after transplant.

Concerning this clone: Its specificity is unknown.

TCRdb's table, derived via immunoSEQ multiplex PCR, lists solely in-frame clones and lacks some. There are tens of thousands of clones in the sample; about 95% occur only once, and around 0.21% lies in the top ten. The CDR3 sequence is 12 residues long. Germline CDR1 reads KGHSH; CDR2 reads LQKENI. With 5 bases removed from V and 5 bases from J, the gap between germline ends came to 10 bases. The chain is built from TRBV18 and TRBJ2-7, with D perhaps TRBD1 (5 bases). The material sequenced was unstimulated CD8+ T cells sorted from spleen or lymph node cells, taken before transplant. The clonotype comes from a human donor who was the organ donor for an intestinal transplant. CDR3: CASSETANEQYF. In DNA form, the CDR3 reads TGTGCCAGCTCAGAGACAGCAAACGAGCAGTACTTC.